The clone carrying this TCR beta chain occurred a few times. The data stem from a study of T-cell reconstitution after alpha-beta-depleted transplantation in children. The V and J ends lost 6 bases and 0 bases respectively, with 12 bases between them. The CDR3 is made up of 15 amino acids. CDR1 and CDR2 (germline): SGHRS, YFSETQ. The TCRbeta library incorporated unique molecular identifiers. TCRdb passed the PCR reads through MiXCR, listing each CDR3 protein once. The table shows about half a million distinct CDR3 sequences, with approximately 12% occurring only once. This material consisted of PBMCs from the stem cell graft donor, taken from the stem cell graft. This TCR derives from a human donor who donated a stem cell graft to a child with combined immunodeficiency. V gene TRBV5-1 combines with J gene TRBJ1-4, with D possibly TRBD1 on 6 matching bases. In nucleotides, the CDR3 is TGCGCCAGCATGGACAGACCAGCAACTAATGAAAAACTGTTTTTT. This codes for CASMDRPATNEKLFF.